The 11 T cell receptor beta chains below all came from one sample that was sequenced in a study of cytomegalovirus exposure and HLA in healthy donors (dated by TCRdb to between 2016 and 2019). Libraries were built with the immunoSEQ multiplex PCR assay. For the multiplex PCR, a mixture combining 60 forward primers for TCR Vbeta segments and 13 reverse primers for TCR Jbeta segments was used. TCRdb retrieved this table from immuneACCESS and kept in-frame rearrangements only. Not all clones are present; in checked studies, unresolved V genes account for under half, and no reason is known for the remainder. This sample gives approximately 170,000 clones in total; 73% of them show up just once. About 5.4% of the sample belongs to the ten largest clones. Sequencing used PBMCs. These TCRs come from a woman younger than 30 in good health and CMV-seropositive.

The V call is TRBV7-2, the J call TRBJ1-3, with 8 bases lining up with TRBD1. V shed 5 bases, J shed 8 bases, and the junction held 8 bases outside the gene matches. CDR3 length equals 14 residues. Germline lookup yields CDR1 SGHTA and CDR2 FQGNSA. This CDR3 is CASSPDRGGYTIYF. The CDR3 bases are TGTGCCAGCAGCCCCGACAGGGGCGGGTACACCATATATTTT.

This chain connects TRBV5-4 to TRBJ1-5, with D maybe TRBD1 (5 bases). Germline lookup yields CDR1 SGHNT and CDR2 YYREEE (reference sequence). With 0 bases removed from V and 4 bases from J, the gap between germline ends came to 11 bases. The CDR3 spans 15 residues. CDR3 loop: CASSLDGGGNQPQHF. In DNA form, the CDR3 reads TGTGCCAGCAGCTTGGATGGGGGGGGGAATCAGCCCCAGCATTTT.

CDR3 sequence reads: CASSQGWGGDYNEQFF. The CDR3, as DNA: TGCGCCAGCAGCCAAGGGTGGGGGGGTGACTACAATGAGCAGTTCTTC. The chain is built from TRBV4-3 and TRBJ2-1; the match to TRBD2 covers 7 bases. Germline assignment: CDR1 LGHNA and CDR2 YSLEER. The ends lost 1 base at V and 3 bases at J; junction bases unmatched: 6. The CDR3 is made up of 16 amino acids.

V gene TRBV5-4 combines with J gene TRBJ2-7, with TRBD1 as a possible D gene (6 bases). V was clipped by 4 bases and J by 3 bases, with 14 bases between them. The CDR3 consists of 14 residues. Germline V lookup: CDR1 SGHNT, CDR2 YYREEE (reference sequence). Written as DNA, the CDR3 is TGTGCCAGCAGCCCCAGACAGGATATCTACGAGCAGTACTTC. As protein: CASSPRQDIYEQYF. Variable domain in full (rest from reference TRBV5-4 and TRBJ2-7): ETGVTQSPTHLIKTRGQQVTLRCSSQSGHNTVSWYQQALGQGPQFIFQYYREEENGRGNFPPRFSGLQFPNYSSELNVNALELDDSALYLCASSPRQDIYEQYFGPGTRLTVT.

This chain joins TRBV5-4 and TRBJ2-5; possibly TRBD1 for D (5 bases). This CDR3 is built from 14 residues. V shed 4 bases and J shed 0 bases, with 10 bases lying between them. The germline V gene has CDR1 SGHNT and CDR2 YYREEE (reference sequence). CDR3: CASSTRQYQETQYF. The CDR3 DNA reads as TGTGCCAGCAGCACCCGACAGTACCAAGAGACCCAGTACTTC.

The J gene is TRBJ1-5, the V gene TRBV6-5, with D maybe TRBD1 (6 bases). The CDR3 contains 15 residues. Germline loops: CDR1 MNHEY, CDR2 SVGAGI. Trimming stripped 6 bases from V and 7 bases from J, with 19 bases between. CDR3 protein: CASRQSRGGLQPQHF. The CDR3, as DNA: TGTGCCAGCAGGCAATCCAGGGGTGGATTACAGCCCCAGCATTTT.

This chain links TRBV10-3 with TRBJ1-4, with D tentatively TRBD1 (5 bases). The CDR3 has 14 amino acids. V dropped 0 bases and J dropped 7 bases, with 9 bases sitting between them. Germline-derived CDR1 and CDR2 are ENHRY and SYGVKD. CDR3 region: CAISESGASEKLFF. DNA for the CDR3: TGTGCCATCAGTGAGTCAGGGGCAAGTGAAAAACTGTTTTTT.

The chain combines TRBV6-5 with TRBJ1-2; D is unresolved. Trimming removed 2 bases from V and 7 bases from J, with 17 bases in between. This CDR3 region has 15 residues. From germline, CDR1 is MNHEY and CDR2 SVGAGI. The CDR3 DNA reads TGTGCCAGCAGTTACCAAATTGGCCCGCCGGGTGGCTACACCTTC. It translates to CASSYQIGPPGGYTF.

This clone was observed a few times. This chain links TRBV11-2 with TRBJ1-2, with D perhaps TRBD1 (6 bases). The CDR3 totals 15 residues. V gave up 5 bases and J gave up 7 bases, with 20 bases separating them. In germline, CDR1 is SGHAT, CDR2 FQNNGV. CDR3 coding DNA: TGTGCCAGCAGCCAATTACAGGGTTCGATCGGTGGCTACACCTTC. Its translation is CASSQLQGSIGGYTF. Filled out from reference TRBV11-2 and TRBJ1-2, the complete variable domain reads EAGVAQSPRYKIIEKRQSVAFWCNPISGHATLYWYQQILGQGPKLLIQFQNNGVVDDSQLPKDRFSAERLKGVDSTLKIQPAKLEDSAVYLCASSQLQGSIGGYTFGSGTRLTVV.

The chain is built from TRBV5-6 and TRBJ2-1, with 12 nucleotides matching TRBD2. This CDR3 is built from 15 residues. Germline-derived CDR1 and CDR2 are SGHDT and YYEEEE. J gave up 6 bases and V 4 bases, and 5 bases lay outside the gene matches. CDR3 sequence (DNA): TGTGCCAGCAGCGCACTAGCGGGGGGCTTCAATGAGCAGTTCTTC. This codes for CASSALAGGFNEQFF. Looking up the rest from reference TRBV5-6 and TRBJ2-1 gives the full variable domain: DAGVTQSPTHLIKTRGQQVTLRCSPKSGHDTVSWYQQALGQGPQFIFQYYEEEERQRGNFPDRFSGHQFPNYSSELNVNALLLGDSALYLCASSALAGGFNEQFFGPGTRLTVL.

The chain joins TRBV4-3 to TRBJ1-1, with unresolved D. The V end was cut by 1 base, the J end by 3 bases, with 15 bases between. CDR3 length: 16 amino acids. CDR1 is LGHNA, CDR2 YSLEER, per germline. The CDR3: CASSQAFVGGDTEAFF. The CDR3 nucleotides read TGCGCCAGCAGCCAAGCTTTCGTAGGAGGTGACACTGAAGCTTTCTTT.